The 24 T cell receptor beta chains listed next were all sequenced from one sample in a study of T cells in Graves' hyperthyroidism and ophthalmopathy (dated by TCRdb to between 2018 and 2021). The library was produced with multiplex PCR. Sequencing was carried out with an Illumina HiSeq 2000. The TCR beta CDR3 regions were amplified from the RNA transcripts. For the first round of RT-PCR on the TCR CDR3, the HTBI primer set was used together with the Qiagen OneStep RT-PCR kit. Clones were called with MiXCR by TCRdb after fastp trimmed the public reads at Q25, and only in-frame beta chains were retained. Each CDR3 protein gets just one entry, which takes the most common genes and DNA from the rows behind it. This sample holds roughly 420,000 distinct CDR3 sequences; around 16% were observed only once. In total, the top ten clones hold 11% to 15% of the sample. Sequencing used blood. The receptors were gathered from a woman under 30 with Graves' hyperthyroidism.

Ten or more counts support this clonotype. This rearrangement joins TRBV5-1 to TRBJ2-5; D remains unclear. Deletions cut 0 bases from V and 4 bases from J, with 7 bases between. This CDR3 comprises 13 residues. The germline gives CDR1 SGHRS, CDR2 YFSETQ. The CDR3 DNA is TGCGCCAGCAGCTTGGTAAAAACAGAGACCCAGTACTTC. Its protein product is CASSLVKTETQYF.

This clonotype came up many times. The chain has TRBV7-9 and TRBJ1-1; 8 nucleotides align to TRBD1. This CDR3 has 15 amino acids. Germline V gene sequence: CDR1 SEHNR, CDR2 FQNEAQ (reference sequence). V was clipped by 5 bases and J by 4 bases; unmatched bases: 9. The CDR3 protein is CASSVQGGPRTEAFF. The CDR3 DNA is TGTGCCAGCAGCGTACAGGGGGGCCCTCGCACTGAAGCTTTCTTT. Variable domain in full (rest from reference TRBV7-9 and TRBJ1-1): DTGVSQNPRHKITKRGQNVTFRCDPISEHNRLYWYRQTLGQGPEFLTYFQNEAQLEKSRLLSDRFSAERPKGSFSTLEIQRTEQGDSAMYLCASSVQGGPRTEAFFGQGTRLTVV.

The CDR3 is CASSNGRIYEQYF. The DNA for the CDR3 is TGTGCCAGCAGCAACGGACGGATCTACGAGCAGTACTTC. This chain uses TRBV5-6 with TRBJ2-7; D is uncertain. The CDR3 loop spans 13 amino acids. With 4 bases removed from V and 3 bases from J, the gap between germline ends came to 11 bases. CDR1 is SGHDT and CDR2 is YYEEEE in the germline V gene. Full variable domain (outside the CDR3, taken from reference TRBV5-6 and TRBJ2-7): DAGVTQSPTHLIKTRGQQVTLRCSPKSGHDTVSWYQQALGQGPQFIFQYYEEEERQRGNFPDRFSGHQFPNYSSELNVNALLLGDSALYLCASSNGRIYEQYFGPGTRLTVT.

This clonotype occurred a few times. The rearrangement uses TRBV20-1 and TRBJ2-7; TRBD2 might be the D (5 bases). Germline values: CDR1 DFQATT, CDR2 SNEGSKA (reference sequence). Trimming took off 2 bases at V and 7 bases at J, with 21 bases between the two ends. The CDR3 consists of 15 residues. CDR3 sequence (DNA): TGCAGTGCTAGAAATAGCGTCGGGCTGACACGGGAGCAGTACTTC. Encoded protein: CSARNSVGLTREQYF.

This clonotype appeared a few times. The chain has TRBV6-9 and TRBJ2-1, with D hard to call. The CDR3 has 17 amino acids. Trimming removed 4 bases at V and 5 bases at J, with 21 bases between. CDR1 is MNHGY, CDR2 SVAAGI, per germline. Here the CDR3 reads CASSSGRTTRLDNEQFF. CDR3 DNA sequence: TGTGCCAGCAGTTCTGGACGTACCACCCGTTTGGACAATGAGCAGTTCTTC.

This clonotype showed up many times. The V gene is TRBV27, the J gene TRBJ2-7; 7 bases align to TRBD1. CDR3 size: 15 residues. CDR1 and CDR2 (germline): MNHEY, SMNVEV (reference sequence). After removal of 6 bases from V and 1 base from J, the junction contained 9 bases not matched to a gene. The CDR3 protein is CASSLGTARSYEQYF. CDR3 in DNA: TGTGCCAGCAGCCTAGGGACAGCCAGATCCTACGAGCAGTACTTC.

This clonotype has a count of ten or more. This chain joins TRBV24-1 and TRBJ2-2; no clear D. CDR1 KGHDR and CDR2 SFDVKD come from the germline V gene. The V end was cut by 0 bases, the J end by 0 bases, with 7 bases between. The CDR3 loop spans 16 amino acids. In DNA, the CDR3 is TGTGCCACCAGTGATTTGAAACTACCGAACACCGGGGAGCTGTTTTTT. Translated, it gives CATSDLKLPNTGELFF.

The chain employs TRBV27 and TRBJ1-4; 7 nucleotides agree with TRBD1. Trimming removed 8 bases from V and 4 bases from J; junction bases left unmatched: 10. CDR1 MNHEY and CDR2 SMNVEV come from the germline V gene (reference sequence). CDR3 length: 15 residues. The CDR3: CASSTGLGGNEKLFF. The DNA for the CDR3 is TGTGCCAGCTCGACAGGGCTGGGAGGTAATGAAAAACTGTTTTTT.

The J gene is TRBJ2-3, the V gene TRBV7-2; D may match TRBD1 or TRBD2 (5 bases each). This CDR3 has 15 residues. V was clipped by 5 bases and J by 2 bases, with 14 bases between them. CDR1 is SGHTA and CDR2 is FQGNSA in the germline V gene. The chain's CDR3 is CASSRGTAVTDTQYF. DNA for the CDR3: TGTGCCAGCAGCCGAGGGACCGCTGTCACAGATACGCAGTATTTT.

The rearrangement links TRBV25-1 to TRBJ2-1, with 9 bases fitting TRBD1. V gave up 4 bases and J gave up 0 bases; unmatched junction bases: 7. The CDR3 is 17 residues long. Germline V lookup: CDR1 MGHDK, CDR2 SYGVNS. The CDR3 protein is CASSAGTGFYSYNEQFF. The CDR3 nucleotides are TGTGCCAGCAGTGCCGGGACAGGGTTCTACTCCTACAATGAGCAGTTCTTC.

This clonotype was seen many times. V gene TRBV7-3 combines with J gene TRBJ1-6; D remains unclear. The CDR3 sequence is 15 residues long. CDR1 SGHTA and CDR2 FQGTGA come from the germline V gene. V lost 4 bases and J lost 3, with 10 bases in between. As DNA, the CDR3 is TGTGCCAGCAGCTCCACCGGGAACTATAATTCACCCCTCCACTTT. Translating gives CASSSTGNYNSPLHF.

This clonotype was counted many times. The J gene is TRBJ1-1, the V gene TRBV11-2; no clear D. The CDR3 length is 13 residues. The germline CDR1 and CDR2 sequences are SGHAT and FQNNGV. The V end lost 5 bases, the J end lost 11 bases, and 18 bases lay between the germline ends. The CDR3 coding sequence is TGTGCCAGCAGCCCAAACATGGGGAGGAACGCTTTCTTT. Its translation is CASSPNMGRNAFF.

In this sample, this clonotype turned up many times. The chain links TRBV28 to TRBJ2-5, with TRBD1 matching over 8 bases. The CDR3 loop spans 12 amino acids. Germline V lookup: CDR1 MDHEN, CDR2 SYDVKM. V was pared by 8 bases and J by 5 bases, with 4 bases of the junction left unmatched. The CDR3 nucleotides are TGTGCCAGCCGACAGGGGTGGGAGACCCAGTACTTC. Translated: CASRQGWETQYF.

The chain recombines TRBV10-3 with TRBJ2-1, with 8 bases identical to TRBD2. Germline trimming cut 5 bases from V and 4 bases from J; bases unmatched to any gene: 4. This CDR3 is 14 amino acids long. From germline, CDR1 is ENHRY and CDR2 SYGVKD. The CDR3 region is CAISWRGEYNEQFF. The DNA for the CDR3 is TGTGCCATCAGTTGGCGGGGGGAGTACAATGAGCAGTTCTTC.

This clonotype was counted only a few times. This chain joins TRBV10-3 and TRBJ2-5; D is unclear. Trimming took off 3 bases at V and 5 bases at J, with 10 bases between the two ends. The CDR3 is 13 amino acids. CDR1 is ENHRY, CDR2 SYGVKD, per germline. CDR3: CAISELGSETQYF. In DNA, the CDR3 is TGTGCCATCAGTGAATTAGGTTCGGAGACCCAGTACTTC.

The sample holds a few counts of this clonotype. V and J are TRBV7-2 and TRBJ1-5; D ambiguous. Deletions cut 5 bases from V and 1 base from J, with 30 bases between. The length of the CDR3 is 21 residues. CDR1 and CDR2 from the germline V gene are SGHTA and FQGNSA. CDR3: CASSPRGFGSGGRLSNQPQHF. In nucleotides, the CDR3 is TGTGCCAGCAGCCCACGAGGGTTCGGAAGTGGAGGGAGGTTGAGCAATCAGCCCCAGCATTTT.

CDR3 amino acids: CSVESGSSSYEQYF. CDR3 DNA sequence: TGCAGCGTTGAAAGCGGCTCCAGCTCCTACGAGCAGTACTTC. This rearrangement joins TRBV29-1 to TRBJ2-7, with D maybe TRBD2 (5 bases). V was cut by 2 bases and J by 0 bases, with 11 bases left in between. Germline V gene lookup returns CDR1 SQVTM and CDR2 ANQGSEA. The CDR3 contains 14 residues.

In its sample, this clonotype was seen many times. This chain uses TRBV28 with TRBJ1-5; no firm D call. CDR3 length equals 16 residues. Trimming pared 2 bases from V and 2 bases from J, leaving 13 bases between. Germline V gene data show CDR1 as MDHEN and CDR2 as SYDVKM. The DNA for the CDR3 is TGTGCCAGCAGTTTAAGGGCGGGAGGCGGCAATCAGCCCCAGCATTTT. Residues: CASSLRAGGGNQPQHF.

This clonotype came up many times. V gene TRBV29-1 combines with J gene TRBJ1-1, with D hard to call. V was pared by 4 bases and J by 5 bases, with 11 bases between. Germline assignment: CDR1 SQVTM and CDR2 ANQGSEA. The CDR3 sequence is 12 residues long. CDR3 nucleotides: TGCAGCGTTGGGAGCTTGGTGACTGAAGCTTTCTTT. It codes for CSVGSLVTEAFF.

A few counts support this clonotype. CDR3 region: CSARDGVASGHSYNEQFF. CDR3 coding DNA: TGCAGTGCTAGAGATGGGGTAGCTAGTGGCCATTCCTACAATGAGCAGTTCTTC. The chain couples TRBV20-1 to TRBJ2-1; D ambiguous. The germline V gene encodes CDR1 DFQATT and CDR2 SNEGSKA (reference sequence). The CDR3 covers 18 residues. Trimming left V 0 bases short and J 1 base short, with 19 bases between.

This clonotype was seen at least ten times. The chain is built from TRBV18 and TRBJ2-3, with TRBD1 as a possible D gene (5 bases). Germline CDR1 is KGHSH and CDR2 is LQKENI. The CDR3 contains 16 residues. With 0 bases removed from V and 1 base from J, the gap between germline ends came to 11 bases. The CDR3 region is CASSPPRLGGTDTQYF. CDR3 sequence (DNA): TGTGCCAGCTCACCACCAAGGCTAGGGGGCACAGATACGCAGTATTTT.

This clonotype came up a few times. This rearrangement joins TRBV6-6 to TRBJ2-2, with D maybe TRBD2 (7 bases). Trimming removed 0 bases at V and 2 bases at J, with 10 bases between. The CDR3 loop spans 16 amino acids. The germline V gene has CDR1 MNHNY and CDR2 SVGAGI (reference sequence). DNA of the CDR3: TGTGCCAGCAGTTACTCAGGGGGGGTTAACACCGGGGAGCTGTTTTTT. Protein product: CASSYSGGVNTGELFF.

This clonotype occurred many times. The chain couples TRBV28 to TRBJ2-5, with TRBD1 matching 7 bases. The CDR3 runs 18 residues. The V gene end was trimmed by 3 bases and the J gene end by 2 bases; junction bases not matched to a gene: 15. Per the germline V gene, CDR1 is MDHEN and CDR2 is SYDVKM. The DNA of the CDR3 is TGTGCCAGCAGTTTGAACTTGTCAGGGGGTCGGCGGCAAGAGACCCAGTACTTC. Translating gives CASSLNLSGGRRQETQYF.

This clonotype was detected ten times or more. This chain joins TRBV11-2 and TRBJ2-1; tentative D call: TRBD1 (6 bases). CDR1 and CDR2 (germline): SGHAT, FQNNGV. The CDR3 has 16 residues. V was pared by 5 bases and J by 2 bases, with 16 bases between. The CDR3 DNA is TGTGCCAGCAGCCCCCGGGCAGGGGTCACCTACAATGAGCAGTTCTTC. It is translated as CASSPRAGVTYNEQFF.